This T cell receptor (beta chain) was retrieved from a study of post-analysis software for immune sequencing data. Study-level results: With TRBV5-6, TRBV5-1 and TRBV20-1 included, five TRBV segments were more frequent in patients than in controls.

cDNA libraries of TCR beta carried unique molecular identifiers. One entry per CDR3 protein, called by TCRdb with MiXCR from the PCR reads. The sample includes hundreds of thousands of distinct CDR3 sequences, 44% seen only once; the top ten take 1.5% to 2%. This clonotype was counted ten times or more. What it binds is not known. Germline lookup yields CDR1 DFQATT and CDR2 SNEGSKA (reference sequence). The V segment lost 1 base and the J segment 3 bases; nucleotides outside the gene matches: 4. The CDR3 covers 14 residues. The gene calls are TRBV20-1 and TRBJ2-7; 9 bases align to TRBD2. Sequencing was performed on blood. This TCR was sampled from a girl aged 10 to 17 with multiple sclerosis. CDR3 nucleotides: TGCAGTGCTAGAGCGGGCGGGGGGGACTACGAGCAGTACTTC. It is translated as CSARAGGGDYEQYF.